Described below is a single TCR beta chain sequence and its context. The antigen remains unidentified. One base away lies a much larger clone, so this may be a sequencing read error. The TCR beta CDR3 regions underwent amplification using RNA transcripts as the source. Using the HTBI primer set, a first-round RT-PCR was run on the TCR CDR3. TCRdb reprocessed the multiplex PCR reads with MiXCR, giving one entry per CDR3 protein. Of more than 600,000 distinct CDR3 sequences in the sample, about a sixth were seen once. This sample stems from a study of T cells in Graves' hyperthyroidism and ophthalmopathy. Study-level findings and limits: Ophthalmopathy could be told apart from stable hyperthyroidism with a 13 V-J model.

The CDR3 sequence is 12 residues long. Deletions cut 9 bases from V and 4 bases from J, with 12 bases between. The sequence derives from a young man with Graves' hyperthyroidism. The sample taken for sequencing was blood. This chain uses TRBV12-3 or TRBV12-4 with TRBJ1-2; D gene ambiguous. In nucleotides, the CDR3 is TGTGCCAGTGGGTTGGTTGGCTATGGCTACACCTTC. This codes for CASGLVGYGYTF.